This entry features one TCR beta chain sequence. The antigen is undetermined. The V gene's germline CDR1 is SGHRS and CDR2 YFSETQ. The junction had 2 bases not matched to a gene; V was cut back by 1 base and J by 4 bases. The CDR3 totals 14 residues. The sample comes from a study of CD8 T cells in Susac syndrome. The RNA, roughly 0.5 to 1 ug, was put through reverse transcription using random hexamers. TCRdb fed the immunoSEQ multiplex PCR reads into MiXCR, producing one record per CDR3 protein. The sample consists of 170,000 or so distinct CDR3 sequences, around 94% of them appearing once. Study-wide points: In Susac patients, clonal expansion was not detected in CD4+ cells.

The gene calls are TRBV5-1 and TRBJ2-3; 8 positions match TRBD1. This TCR derives from a human donor with Susac syndrome. The source material was CD4+ T cells from PBMCs. The CDR3 nucleotides read TGCGCCAGCAGCTTGTCACAGGGGGCAGATACGCAGTATTTT. Its protein is CASSLSQGADTQYF.